This T cell receptor (beta chain) stems from a study of cytomegalovirus exposure and HLA in healthy donors. Whole-study results and caveats: Cytomegalovirus association was assigned to some 160 TCR beta chains.

Germline loops: CDR1 MNHEY, CDR2 SMNVEV (reference sequence). The CDR3 totals 13 residues. V lost 4 bases and J 8 bases, leaving 12 bases between the germline ends. Notes on this clone: Its antigen is still unknown.

TCRdb's copy holds only in-frame clones and misses some; the assay was immunoSEQ multiplex PCR. There are 55,000 to 75,000 clones in the sample; about 94% occur only once, and about 1.5% lies in the top ten. The rearrangement joins TRBV27 to TRBJ2-1; D is possibly TRBD2 (8 bases). The receptor's source is a young man in good health and CMV-seropositive. Specimen: PBMCs. Here the CDR3 DNA reads TGTGCCAGCAGTTCGGGAGGGGGCGATGAGCAGTTCTTC. It encodes CASSSGGGDEQFF.